This T cell receptor beta chain was obtained from a study of shared T cell receptors in the human thymus. TCRdb keeps only in-frame clones here, not all; method: immunoSEQ multiplex PCR. The sample contains over 450,000 clones, roughly 74% of which appear only once. The V and J ends lost 1 base and 6 bases respectively, with 10 bases between them. The CDR3 is made up of 14 amino acids. Germline CDR1 is MGHDK and CDR2 is SYGVNS. The data also belong to a second study, concerning human thymus T cells. That study reports: Having corrective surgery for congenital heart defects, healthy Finnish infants were the ones who donated. Corrective cardiac surgery supplied the resected thymus tissue.

This clonotype was obtained from a boy in the first two years of life with a congenital heart defect. The rearrangement links TRBV25-1 to TRBJ1-5; D is perhaps TRBD1 (5 bases). The sample consisted of thymocytes. CDR3 DNA sequence: TGTGCCAGCAGTGAATCGGGAGGGGCTCAGCCCCAGCATTTT. It specifies CASSESGGAQPQHF. The full variable domain, in which reference TRBV25-1 and TRBJ1-5 provide the parts outside the CDR3, is EADIYQTPRYLVIGTGKKITLECSQTMGHDKMYWYQQDPGMELHLIHYSYGVNSTEKGDLSSESTVSRIRTEHFPLTLESARPSHTSQYLCASSESGGAQPQHFGDGTRLSIL.